Below are 5 T cell receptor beta chains sequenced from a single sample in a study of CD8 T cells in Susac syndrome. Random hexamers served to reverse transcribe roughly 0.45 to 1 ug RNA. Via MiXCR, TCRdb re-called the immunoSEQ multiplex PCR reads, giving one row per CDR3 protein. This table holds 70,000 to 100,000 distinct CDR3 sequences, 90% to 95% found once. Source material: CD8+ T cells from PBMCs. Receptors were obtained from a human donor in good health.

J is TRBJ2-1 and V is TRBV20-1; TRBD2 is a possible D gene (7 bases). CDR1 and CDR2 from the germline V gene are DFQATT and SNEGSKA (reference sequence). This CDR3 has 14 residues. Trimming removed 8 bases from V and 4 bases from J, with 18 bases in between. The CDR3: CSLRGGSTYNEQFF. CDR3 nucleotides: TGCAGTCTTAGGGGGGGATCTACATACAATGAGCAGTTCTTC.

The chain links TRBV5-4 to TRBJ2-3, with 11 bases lining up with TRBD1. The junction had 6 bases not matched to a gene; V was cut back by 5 bases and J by 4 bases. CDR1 and CDR2 from the germline V gene are SGHNT and YYREEE (reference sequence). This CDR3 is 15 amino acids long. CDR3 DNA sequence: TGTGCCAGCAGGGCCGGGACAGGGGGACCAGATACGCAGTATTTT. This translates into CASRAGTGGPDTQYF.

The chain uses TRBV20-1 and TRBJ2-7, with D possibly matching TRBD2 (7 bases). This CDR3 spans 17 amino acids. V lost 4 bases and J 2 bases, leaving 24 bases between the germline ends. Germline V CDR1 and CDR2: DFQATT, SNEGSKA (reference sequence). DNA for the CDR3: TGCAGTGCTAACAGTTTCGCCGTTGGAGGGGGGGCCTACGAGCAGTACTTC. Encoded protein: CSANSFAVGGGAYEQYF.

This chain uses TRBV7-2 with TRBJ2-1; 11 nucleotides line up with TRBD2. V dropped 3 bases and J dropped 5; count of bases not matched to a gene: 9. Germline V CDR1 and CDR2: SGHTA, FQGNSA. The CDR3 totals 17 residues. The CDR3 DNA is TGTGCCAGCAGCTTTTTCCCGAGGACTAGCGGGCACAATGAGCAGTTCTTC. Translated, it gives CASSFFPRTSGHNEQFF. The complete variable domain, with remaining parts taken from reference TRBV7-2 and TRBJ2-1, reads GAGVSQSPSNKVTEKGKDVELRCDPISGHTALYWYRQSLGQGLEFLIYFQGNSAPDKSGLPSDRFSAERTGGSVSTLTIQRTQQEDSAVYLCASSFFPRTSGHNEQFFGPGTRLTVL.

V gene TRBV6-5 combines with J gene TRBJ1-5, with 9 bases lining up with TRBD1. The germline V gene encodes CDR1 MNHEY and CDR2 SVGAGI. V was clipped by 6 bases and J by 3 bases; unmatched bases: 6. This CDR3 contains 15 residues. The CDR3, as DNA: TGTGCCAGCAGCCGAGGGACAGGGAACAATCAGCCCCAGCATTTT. It specifies CASSRGTGNNQPQHF.